Here is one TCR beta chain with its context. The sample originates from a study of radiotherapy plus CTLA-4 blockade in lung cancer. The CDR3 is 18 residues long. V lost 4 bases and J lost 6, with 28 bases in between. CDR1 and CDR2 from the germline V gene are SGHNT and YYREEE (reference sequence). Some clones are missing from TCRdb's copy, which holds only in-frame ones; the method was immunoSEQ multiplex PCR. Among some 60,000 clones listed, roughly four fifths were seen once. The V gene is TRBV5-4, the J gene TRBJ1-1; tentative D call: TRBD1 (5 bases). The clonotype was recovered from a human donor with non-small cell lung cancer who had a complete response to radiotherapy plus ipilimumab. The sample in question was peripheral blood, obtained from a patient treated with radiotherapy plus ipilimumab. This CDR3 is CASSRFLSPLQERAEAFF. CDR3 nucleotide sequence: TGTGCCAGCAGCCGTTTTTTAAGCCCTTTACAGGAGAGAGCTGAAGCTTTCTTT.